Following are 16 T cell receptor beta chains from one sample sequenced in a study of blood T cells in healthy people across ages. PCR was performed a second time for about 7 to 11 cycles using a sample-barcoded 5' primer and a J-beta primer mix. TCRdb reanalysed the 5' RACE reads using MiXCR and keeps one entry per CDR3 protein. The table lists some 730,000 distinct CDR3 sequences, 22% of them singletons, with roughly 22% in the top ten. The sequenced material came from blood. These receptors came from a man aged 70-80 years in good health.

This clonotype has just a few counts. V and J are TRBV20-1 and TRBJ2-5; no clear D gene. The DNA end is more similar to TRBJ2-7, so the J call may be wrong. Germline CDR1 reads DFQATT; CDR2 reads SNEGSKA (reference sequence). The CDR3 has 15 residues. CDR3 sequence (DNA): TGCAGTGCTAGAGGATCGGGCTTGGGTGGCGACGAGCAGTACGTC. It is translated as CSARGSGLGGDEQYV.

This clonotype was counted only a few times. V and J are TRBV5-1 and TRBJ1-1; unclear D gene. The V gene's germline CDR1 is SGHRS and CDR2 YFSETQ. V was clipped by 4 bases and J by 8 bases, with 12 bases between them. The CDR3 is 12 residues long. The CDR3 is CASSKNGMEAFF. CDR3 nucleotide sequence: TGCGCCAGCAGCAAAAATGGTATGGAAGCTTTCTTT. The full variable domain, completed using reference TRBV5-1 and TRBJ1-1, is KAGVTQTPRYLIKTRGQQVTLSCSPISGHRSVSWYQQTPGQGLQFLFEYFSETQRNKGNFPGRFSGRQFSNSRSEMNVSTLELGDSALYLCASSKNGMEAFFGQGTRLTVV.

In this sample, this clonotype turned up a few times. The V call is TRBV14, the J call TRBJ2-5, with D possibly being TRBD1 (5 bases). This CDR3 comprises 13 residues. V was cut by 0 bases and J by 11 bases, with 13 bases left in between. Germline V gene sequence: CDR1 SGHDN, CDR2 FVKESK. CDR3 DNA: TGTGCCAGCAGCCAAGATTTAGGGGAAGCGCAGTACTTC. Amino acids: CASSQDLGEAQYF.

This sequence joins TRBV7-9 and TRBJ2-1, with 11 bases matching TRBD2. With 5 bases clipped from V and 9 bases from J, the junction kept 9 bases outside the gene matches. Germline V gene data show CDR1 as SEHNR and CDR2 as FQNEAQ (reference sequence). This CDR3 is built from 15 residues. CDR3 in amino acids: CASSRDLAGGIEQFF. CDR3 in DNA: TGTGCCAGCAGCCGGGACCTAGCGGGGGGTATTGAGCAGTTCTTC.

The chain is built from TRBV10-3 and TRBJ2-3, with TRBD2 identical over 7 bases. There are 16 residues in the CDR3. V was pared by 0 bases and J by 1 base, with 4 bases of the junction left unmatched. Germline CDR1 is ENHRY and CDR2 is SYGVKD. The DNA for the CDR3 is TGTGCCATCAGTGAGTCGGGGAGCGGGGGCACAGATACGCAGTATTTT. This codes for CAISESGSGGTDTQYF.

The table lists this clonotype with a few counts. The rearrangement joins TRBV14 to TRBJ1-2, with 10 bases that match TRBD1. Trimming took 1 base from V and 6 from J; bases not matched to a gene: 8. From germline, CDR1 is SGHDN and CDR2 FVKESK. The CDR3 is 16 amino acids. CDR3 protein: CASSQVSNGTGDGYTF. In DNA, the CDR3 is TGTGCCAGCAGCCAAGTCTCCAACGGGACAGGGGATGGCTACACCTTC.

CDR3: CASSLVGGFGEKLFF. As DNA, the CDR3 is TGTGCCAGCAGCTTAGTTGGAGGATTTGGGGAAAAACTGTTTTTT. The chain recombines TRBV7-2 with TRBJ1-4, with D unclear. The CDR3 runs 15 residues. Trimming took 1 base from V and 8 from J, leaving 14 bases between them. CDR1 is SGHTA, CDR2 FQGNSA, per germline.

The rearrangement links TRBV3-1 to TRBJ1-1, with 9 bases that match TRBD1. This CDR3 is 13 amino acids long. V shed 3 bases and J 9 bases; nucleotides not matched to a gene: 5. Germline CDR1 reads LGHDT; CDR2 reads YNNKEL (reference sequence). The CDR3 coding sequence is TGTGCCAGCAGCCAGGGACAGGGCAGAAAAGCTTTCTTT. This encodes CASSQGQGRKAFF.

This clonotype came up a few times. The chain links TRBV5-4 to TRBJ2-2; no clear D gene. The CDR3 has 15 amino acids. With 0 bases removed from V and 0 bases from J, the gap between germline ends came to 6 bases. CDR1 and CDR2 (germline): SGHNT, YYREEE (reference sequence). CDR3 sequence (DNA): TGTGCCAGCAGCTTGGTCCCGGCGAACACCGGGGAGCTGTTTTTT. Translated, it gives CASSLVPANTGELFF.

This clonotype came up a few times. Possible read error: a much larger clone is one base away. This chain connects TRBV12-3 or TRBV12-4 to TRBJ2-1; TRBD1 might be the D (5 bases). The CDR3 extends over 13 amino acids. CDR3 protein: CASSLGQKETQSF. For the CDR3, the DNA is TGTGCCAGCAGTTTAGGACAGAAAGAGACCCAGTCCTTC.

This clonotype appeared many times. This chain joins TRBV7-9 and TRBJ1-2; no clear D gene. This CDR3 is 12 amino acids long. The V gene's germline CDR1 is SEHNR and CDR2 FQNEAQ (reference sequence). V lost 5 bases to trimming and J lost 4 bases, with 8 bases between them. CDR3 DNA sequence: TGTGCCAGCAGCCCCACCACCTATGGCTACACCTTC. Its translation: CASSPTTYGYTF.

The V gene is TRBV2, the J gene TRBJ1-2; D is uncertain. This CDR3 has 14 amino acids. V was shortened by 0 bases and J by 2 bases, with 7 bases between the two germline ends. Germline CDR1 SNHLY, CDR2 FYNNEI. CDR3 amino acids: CASSEARRNYGYTF. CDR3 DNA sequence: TGTGCCAGCAGTGAAGCTCGCCGGAACTATGGCTACACCTTC.

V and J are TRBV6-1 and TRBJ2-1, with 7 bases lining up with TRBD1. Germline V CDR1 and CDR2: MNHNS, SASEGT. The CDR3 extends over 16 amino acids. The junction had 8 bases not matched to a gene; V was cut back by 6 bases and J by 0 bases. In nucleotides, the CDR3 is TGTGCCAGCAGCCCCCCCCGGGACAGCTCCTACAATGAGCAGTTCTTC. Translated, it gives CASSPPRDSSYNEQFF.

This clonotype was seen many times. This CDR3 is CASSYLLAGKETQYF. The CDR3 coding sequence is TGTGCCAGCAGTTATCTGCTAGCGGGGAAAGAGACCCAGTACTTC. The rearrangement links TRBV14 to TRBJ2-5; TRBD2 aligns across 9 bases. With V trimmed by 6 bases and J by 3 bases, 8 bases remained unmatched. Germline V lookup: CDR1 SGHDN, CDR2 FVKESK. This CDR3 is built from 15 residues.

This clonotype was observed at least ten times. The CDR3 is CASNFRREMNTEAFF. In DNA form, the CDR3 reads TGTGCCAGCAATTTCCGTAGAGAAATGAACACTGAAGCTTTCTTT. The chain combines TRBV12-3 or TRBV12-4 with TRBJ1-1, with unresolved D. Trimming removed 7 bases from V and 0 bases from J, with 15 bases in between. CDR3 length: 15 amino acids.

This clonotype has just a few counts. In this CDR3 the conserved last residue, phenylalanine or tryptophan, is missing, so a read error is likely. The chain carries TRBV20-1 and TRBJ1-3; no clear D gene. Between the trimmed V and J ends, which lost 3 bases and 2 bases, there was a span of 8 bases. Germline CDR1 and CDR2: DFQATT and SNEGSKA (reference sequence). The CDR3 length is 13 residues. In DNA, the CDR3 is TGCAGTGCTAGTCGGGTGGCTGGAAACACCATATATCTT. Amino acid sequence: CSASRVAGNTIYL.